A selection of T cell receptor beta chains follows, all from one sample in a study of T-cell memory formation after mild COVID-19. TCRdb re-analysed the 5' RACE reads in MiXCR, keeping a single row per CDR3 protein. The sample shows hundreds of thousands of distinct CDR3 sequences, 20% to 25% of them seen only once. The sample comprised PBMCs or a T cell subset sorted from them (not recorded which). Every receptor here comes from a man aged 18 to 30 who had mild COVID-19 (a few samples of this study predate the infection). Cell type and time point are not known. Each CDR3 is given with its conserved first and last residue. Each record gives: V gene, J gene, D gene, clone size, CDR3 DNA, CDR3 protein. The D gene is left open where the match is weak. Size values are once, few and many counts, or a class for expanded clones, and some rows have none.

>TRBV6-5|TRBJ1-4|NA|NA
TGTGCCAGCAGTTACTTGGGTGAAAAACTGTTTTTT
CASSYLGEKLFF
>TRBV24-1|TRBJ2-2|NA|few
TGTGCCACCAGCCGACCCGGGACAACGAACACCGGGGAGCTGTTTTTT
CATSRPGTTNTGELFF
>TRBV5-6|TRBJ1-5|NA|NA
TGTGCCAGCAGCTTGGGCAGAATTAATCAGCCCCAGCATTTT
CASSLGRINQPQHF
>TRBV21-1|TRBJ2-5|NA|few
TGTGCCAGCAGCAAAGACAGGGTTGGGACCCAGTACTTC
CASSKDRVGTQYF
>TRBV5-1|TRBJ1-2|NA|few
TGCGCCAGCAGCTCGGCCGCCGATGGAGACTATGGCTACACCTTC
CASSSAADGDYGYTF
>TRBV29-1|TRBJ2-3|TRBD2|NA
TGCAGCGTATCGACTAGCGGGGGCACAGATACGCAGTATTTT
CSVSTSGGTDTQYF
>TRBV12-3/TRBV12-4|TRBJ2-7|NA|NA
TGTGCCAGCAGTCCCACGCCGGGACGGACTACCTACGAGCAGTACTTC
CASSPTPGRTTYEQYF
>TRBV5-6|TRBJ2-7|TRBD1|NA
TGTGCCAGCGGAGACAGGGGCTCCTACGAGCAGTACTTC
CASGDRGSYEQYF
>TRBV29-1|TRBJ1-1|NA|NA
TGCAGCGGCTTTGGCAGGGACCTGGGAACTGAAGCTTTCTTT
CSGFGRDLGTEAFF
>TRBV29-1|TRBJ2-5|NA|NA
TGCAGCGTTTCGGACACGTCGGAGACCCAGTACTTC
CSVSDTSETQYF
>TRBV11-2|TRBJ2-7|NA|NA
TGTGCCAGCACCGATCTGGGCAGACAATTCTCCTACGAGCAGTACTTC
CASTDLGRQFSYEQYF
>TRBV3-1|TRBJ2-5|TRBD1|NA
TGTGCCAGCAGCCCTTGGGACAGTCAAGAGACCCAGTACTTC
CASSPWDSQETQYF
>TRBV20-1|TRBJ2-7|TRBD2|NA
TGCAGTGCTAGAATGGCTAGCGGGGTTCCCTCCTACGAGCAGTACTTC
CSARMASGVPSYEQYF
>TRBV5-1|TRBJ2-7|NA|few
TGCGCCAGCAGCTTACCAACTTCCTCCTACGAGCAGTACTTC
CASSLPTSSYEQYF
>TRBV20-1|TRBJ1-2|NA|NA
TGCAGTGCTAGAGATCGGACTGGGGAAGGCTACACCTTC
CSARDRTGEGYTF
>TRBV5-1|TRBJ1-4|TRBD1|NA
TGCGCCAGCAGCCCGGACAGGGAGGGTGAAAAACTGTTTTTT
CASSPDREGEKLFF
>TRBV7-2|TRBJ1-5|NA|few
TGTGCCAGCAGCTTAGAACCTAATGTTCAGCCCCAGCATTTT
CASSLEPNVQPQHF
>TRBV7-9|TRBJ1-1|NA|few
TGTGCCAGCAGCTTCGGGAAGGGTTTCTTT
CASSFGKGFF
>TRBV7-9|TRBJ2-2|TRBD1|NA
TGTGCCAGCAGCTCCCCCAGACAGGGAGCCGGGGAGCTGTTTTTT
CASSSPRQGAGELFF
>TRBV6-1|TRBJ1-2|NA|few
TGTGCCAGCAGACCCTCTGGGGACCCGGGGGGCTACACCTTC
CASRPSGDPGGYTF
>TRBV11-2|TRBJ2-3|TRBD2|few
TGTGCCAGCAGCCCACGGACTAGCGAAGATACGCAGTATTTT
CASSPRTSEDTQYF
>TRBV28|TRBJ1-1|NA|few
TGTGCCAGCAGTTTAAGGCCCATCACGAGCACTGAAGCTTTCTTT
CASSLRPITSTEAFF
>TRBV11-2|TRBJ1-2|NA|NA
TGTGCCAGCAGCTTAGATACCGGATTCTATGGCTACACCTTC
CASSLDTGFYGYTF
>TRBV28|TRBJ2-3|NA|few
TGTGCCAGCAGTTTAGCTAGCACCACAGATACGCAGTATTTT
CASSLASTTDTQYF
>TRBV29-1|TRBJ1-1|NA|few
TGCAGCGTTCGTAGGGGGGGACTGGCTTTCTTT
CSVRRGGLAFF
>TRBV4-1|TRBJ1-3|NA|few
TGCGCCAGCAGCCAAGGGACGGCTGGGCCTGGAAACACCATATATTTT
CASSQGTAGPGNTIYF
>TRBV15|TRBJ2-2|NA|NA
TGTGCCACCAGCAGAGATCAGTGGGCGGGGAACACCGGGGAGCTGTTTTTT
CATSRDQWAGNTGELFF
>TRBV7-8|TRBJ2-7|NA|few
TGTGCCAGCAGCTTAAGCAGGGGATTGTATTACGAGCAGTACTTC
CASSLSRGLYYEQYF
>TRBV5-1|TRBJ2-7|NA|many
TGCGCCAGCAGCTTTGGGGTATCCTCCTACGAGCAGTACTTC
CASSFGVSSYEQYF
>TRBV15|TRBJ1-1|NA|few
TGTGCCACCAGCAGAGTAGGGTACACTGAAGCTTTCTTT
CATSRVGYTEAFF
>TRBV20-1|TRBJ2-5|TRBD1|NA
TGCAGTGCACCACAGGGGGCTTTGGAGACCCAGTACTTC
CSAPQGALETQYF
>TRBV4-3|TRBJ2-3|NA|NA
TGCGCCAGCAGCCAGACCGCTCCGGGTGGGGGAGATACGCAGTATTTT
CASSQTAPGGGDTQYF
>TRBV29-1|TRBJ2-2|NA|few
TGCAGCGTTGTTTTTGTAGGGGAGGTCGGGGAGCTGTTTTTT
CSVVFVGEVGELFF
>TRBV21-1|TRBJ1-1|NA|NA
TGTGCCAGCAGCACCCCGGACAGGGAAAACACTGAAGCTTTCTTT
CASSTPDRENTEAFF
>TRBV14|TRBJ1-6|NA|few
TGTGCCAGCAGCCGCCCCACACCCCTCCACTTT
CASSRPTPLHF
>TRBV5-1|TRBJ2-1|NA|NA
TGCGCCAGCAGCAAGGACAATTACAATGAGCAGTTCTTC
CASSKDNYNEQFF
>TRBV4-3|TRBJ2-3|TRBD2|NA
TGCGCCAGCAGCCACGGTGGTTCGGGGGGGACAGATACGCAGTATTTT
CASSHGGSGGTDTQYF
>TRBV4-2|TRBJ2-3|NA|NA
TGTGCCAGCAGCCAAGAATTGGCACTACGGGGGAGCACAGATACGCAGTATTTT
CASSQELALRGSTDTQYF
>TRBV24-1|TRBJ2-2|NA|few
TGTGCCACGGGAGCCCTGGCGACAGAGAACACCGGGGAGCTGTTTTTT
CATGALATENTGELFF
>TRBV6-2/TRBV6-3|TRBJ2-1|NA|once
TGTGCCAGCAGTTACGAAAGTGGGCTGGAGCAGTTCTTC
CASSYESGLEQFF
>TRBV15|TRBJ2-3|TRBD2|NA
TGTGCCACCAGCAGAGATTCCAGCGGGGGGTACACAGATACGCAGTATTTT
CATSRDSSGGYTDTQYF
>TRBV20-1|TRBJ1-1|NA|NA
TGCAGTGCGTCAGGGAACACTGAAGCTTTCTTT
CSASGNTEAFF
>TRBV5-4|TRBJ2-3|TRBD2|few
TGTGCCAGCAGCCAGGGACTAGCGGGCACAGATACGCAGTATTTT
CASSQGLAGTDTQYF
>TRBV4-2|TRBJ1-1|NA|NA
TGTGCCAGCAGCCAGCCAGCGACTGAAGCTTTCTTT
CASSQPATEAFF
>TRBV5-1|TRBJ1-6|TRBD1|NA
TGCGCCAGCAGCCCGACAGGGGGAAATTCACCCCTCCACTTT
CASSPTGGNSPLHF
>TRBV20-1|TRBJ1-3|NA|NA
TGCAGTGCTAGGCATCTCTTGGGGGACACCATATATTTT
CSARHLLGDTIYF
>TRBV20-1|TRBJ1-1|NA|NA
TGCAGTGCTATTCGGGGGCAGGGGAGCACTGAAGCTTTCTTT
CSAIRGQGSTEAFF
>TRBV10-3|TRBJ1-3|NA|NA
TGTGCCATCAGCCAACGCAGGGCGGTATCTGGAAACACCATATATTTT
CAISQRRAVSGNTIYF
>TRBV20-1|TRBJ2-1|TRBD1|many
TGCAGTGCGCGCGCCGGGACAGGGTATGCCGTTGAGCAGTTCTTC
CSARAGTGYAVEQFF
>TRBV6-6|TRBJ1-2|NA|few
TGTGCCAGCTTTCCTGGGGGCCGGAACTATGGCTACACCTTC
CASFPGGRNYGYTF
>TRBV7-2|TRBJ1-5|NA|few
TGTGCCAGCAGCTTGTTGGGCAGGACCGATCAGCCCCAGCATTTT
CASSLLGRTDQPQHF
>TRBV6-5|TRBJ1-1|NA|few
TGTGCCAGCAGTCCCCCGGGCCACCTCACTGAAGCTTTCTTT
CASSPPGHLTEAFF
>TRBV25-1|TRBJ1-2|NA|NA
TGTGCCAGCAGTGAGTCGGGCAATGGCTACACCTTC
CASSESGNGYTF